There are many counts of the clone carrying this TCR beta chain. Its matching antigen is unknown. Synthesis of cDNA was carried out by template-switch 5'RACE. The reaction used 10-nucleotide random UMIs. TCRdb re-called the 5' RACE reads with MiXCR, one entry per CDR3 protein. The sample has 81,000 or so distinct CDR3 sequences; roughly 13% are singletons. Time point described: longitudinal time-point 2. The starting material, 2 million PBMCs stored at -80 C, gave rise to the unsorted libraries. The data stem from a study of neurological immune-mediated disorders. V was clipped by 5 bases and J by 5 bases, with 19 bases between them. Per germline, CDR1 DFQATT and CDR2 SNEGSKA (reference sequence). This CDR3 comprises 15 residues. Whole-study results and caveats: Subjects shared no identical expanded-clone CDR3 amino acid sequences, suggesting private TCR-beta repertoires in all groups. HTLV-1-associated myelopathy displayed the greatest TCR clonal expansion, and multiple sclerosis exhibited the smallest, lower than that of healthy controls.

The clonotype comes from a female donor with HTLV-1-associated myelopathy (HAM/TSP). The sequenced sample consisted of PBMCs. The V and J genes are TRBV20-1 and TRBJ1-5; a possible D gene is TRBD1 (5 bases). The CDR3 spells CSAVYTQGSDQPQHF. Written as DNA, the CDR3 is TGCAGTGCTGTTTACACTCAGGGAAGTGATCAGCCCCAGCATTTT.